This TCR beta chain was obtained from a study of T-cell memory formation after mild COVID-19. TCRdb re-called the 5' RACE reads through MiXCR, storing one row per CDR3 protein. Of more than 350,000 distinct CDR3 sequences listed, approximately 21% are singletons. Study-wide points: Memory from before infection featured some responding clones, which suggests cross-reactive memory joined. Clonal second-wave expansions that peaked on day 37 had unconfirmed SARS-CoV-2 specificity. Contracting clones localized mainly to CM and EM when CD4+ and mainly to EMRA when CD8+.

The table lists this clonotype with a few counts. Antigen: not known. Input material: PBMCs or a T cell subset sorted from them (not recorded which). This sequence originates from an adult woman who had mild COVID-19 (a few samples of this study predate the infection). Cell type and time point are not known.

CDR3 amino acids: CASSRGSGVTDTQYF. The CDR3 nucleotides are TGTGCCAGCAGCCGGGGCAGCGGGGTCACAGATACGCAGTATTTT. The gene calls are TRBV7-2 and TRBJ2-3; 7 nucleotides align to TRBD2. The V gene's germline CDR1 is SGHTA and CDR2 FQGNSA. The CDR3 is 15 amino acids. Trimming took 5 bases from V and 2 from J; bases not matched to a gene: 7.